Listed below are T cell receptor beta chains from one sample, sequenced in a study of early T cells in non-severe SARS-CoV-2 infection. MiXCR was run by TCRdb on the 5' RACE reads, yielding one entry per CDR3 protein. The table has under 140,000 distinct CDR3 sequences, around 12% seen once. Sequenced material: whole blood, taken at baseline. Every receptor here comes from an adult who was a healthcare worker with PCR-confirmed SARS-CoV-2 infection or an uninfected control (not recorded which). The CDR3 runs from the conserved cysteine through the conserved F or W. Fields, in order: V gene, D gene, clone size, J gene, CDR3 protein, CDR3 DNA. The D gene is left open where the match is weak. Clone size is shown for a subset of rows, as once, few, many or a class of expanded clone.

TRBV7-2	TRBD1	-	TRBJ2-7	CASSNRDRGRREQYF	TGTGCCAGCAGCAACCGGGACAGGGGGCGCCGCGAGCAGTACTTC
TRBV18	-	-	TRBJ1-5	CASPPGHQPQHF	TGTGCCAGCCCCCCGGGGCATCAGCCCCAGCATTTT
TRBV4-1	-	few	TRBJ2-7	CASSQEGGTQYF	TGCGCCAGCAGCCAAGAAGGGGGGACGCAGTACTTC
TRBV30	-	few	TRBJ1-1	CASGRRGMNTEAFF	TGTGCCTCCGGGAGGAGGGGGATGAACACTGAAGCTTTCTTT
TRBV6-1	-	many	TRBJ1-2	CASSSGAPHGYTF	TGTGCCAGCAGTTCGGGGGCGCCCCATGGCTACACCTTC
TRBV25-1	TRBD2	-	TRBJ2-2	CASSESRGLAETGELFF	TGTGCCAGCAGTGAATCGAGGGGACTAGCAGAGACCGGGGAGCTGTTTTTT
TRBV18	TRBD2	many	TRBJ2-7	CASSQTSGTSGSLGEQYF	TGTGCCAGCTCCCAAACCTCCGGGACTAGCGGGAGTCTGGGAGAGCAGTACTTC
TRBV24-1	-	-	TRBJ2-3	CATSGEGTDTQYF	TGTGCCACCAGTGGGGAGGGCACAGATACGCAGTATTTT
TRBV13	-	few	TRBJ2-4	CASSLGRGYGKNIQYF	TGTGCCAGCAGCTTAGGTCGGGGGTATGGCAAAAACATTCAGTACTTC
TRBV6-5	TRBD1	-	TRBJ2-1	CASSNDRGRFDEQFF	TGTGCCAGCAGTAACGACAGGGGCAGGTTTGATGAGCAGTTCTTC
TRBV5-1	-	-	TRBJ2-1	CASSLVLDSYNEQFF	TGCGCCAGCAGCTTGGTACTAGATTCGTACAATGAGCAGTTCTTC
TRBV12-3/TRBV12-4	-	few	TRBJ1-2	CASSPQPMDYGYTF	TGTGCCAGCAGTCCCCAACCGATGGATTATGGCTACACCTTC
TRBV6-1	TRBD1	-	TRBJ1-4	CASSVGTGTKLFF	TGTGCCAGCAGTGTTGGGACAGGGACGAAACTGTTTTTT
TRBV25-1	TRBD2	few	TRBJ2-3	CASSEYGGGGTDTQYF	TGTGCCAGCAGTGAATATGGGGGAGGGGGCACAGATACGCAGTATTTT
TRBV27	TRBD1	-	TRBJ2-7	CASSLQGDYEQYF	TGTGCCAGCAGTTTACAGGGGGACTACGAGCAGTACTTC
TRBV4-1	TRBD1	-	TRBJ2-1	CASSQADRANEQFF	TGCGCCAGCAGCCAAGCGGACAGGGCCAATGAGCAGTTCTTC
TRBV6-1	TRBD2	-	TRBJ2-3	CASSRTRLAGRTDTQYF	TGTGCCAGCAGTAGAACCCGACTAGCGGGGCGCACAGATACGCAGTATTTT
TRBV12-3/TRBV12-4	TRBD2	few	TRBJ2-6	CASSLGGRASGANVLTF	TGTGCCAGCAGTTTAGGCGGGAGGGCCTCTGGGGCCAACGTCCTGACTTTC
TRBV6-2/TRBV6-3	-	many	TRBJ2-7	CASSSPKGRFHEQYF	TGTGCCAGCAGTTCGCCCAAGGGCCGGTTTCACGAGCAGTACTTC
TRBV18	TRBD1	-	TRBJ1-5	CASPRGPNQPQHF	TGTGCCAGCCCCAGGGGGCCTAATCAGCCCCAGCATTTT
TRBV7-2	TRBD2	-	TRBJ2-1	CASSLELAGKQFF	TGTGCCAGCAGCTTAGAACTAGCGGGGAAGCAGTTCTTC
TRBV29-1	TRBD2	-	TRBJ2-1	CSVDGLAGVEREQFF	TGCAGCGTTGATGGACTAGCGGGAGTCGAGCGTGAGCAGTTCTTC
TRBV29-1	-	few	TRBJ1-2	CSVGMVRGYGYTF	TGCAGCGTTGGGATGGTGAGGGGCTATGGCTACACCTTC
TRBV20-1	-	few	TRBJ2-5	CSASPTPYPGFGETQYF	TGCAGTGCTAGTCCAACCCCATACCCAGGGTTTGGAGAGACCCAGTACTTC
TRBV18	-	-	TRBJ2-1	CASSFQGTTNEQFF	TGTGCCAGCTCATTCCAAGGGACCACCAATGAGCAGTTCTTC
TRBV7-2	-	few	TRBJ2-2	CASRKSGDTGELFF	TGTGCCAGCAGAAAATCCGGGGACACCGGGGAGCTGTTTTTT
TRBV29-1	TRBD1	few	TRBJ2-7	CRPLPPDRGLSYEQYF	TGCAGGCCCCTTCCCCCGGACAGGGGATTATCCTACGAGCAGTACTTC
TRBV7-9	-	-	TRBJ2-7	CASSLFGASYEQYF	TGTGCCAGCAGCTTATTCGGCGCTTCCTACGAGCAGTACTTC
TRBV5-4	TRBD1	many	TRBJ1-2	CASSRTGQLYGGVF	TGTGCCAGCAGCAGGACGGGACAGCTCTATGGGGGTGTGTTC
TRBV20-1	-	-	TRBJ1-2	CSALNEVLQAELPNYGYTF	TGCAGTGCTCTAAACGAGGTATTACAGGCAGAGTTACCTAACTATGGCTACACCTTC
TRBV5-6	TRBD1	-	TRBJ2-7	CASSSRDRSIEQYF	TGTGCCAGCAGCTCCCGGGACAGGTCTATCGAGCAGTACTTC
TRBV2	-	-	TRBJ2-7	CASSGDTYEQYF	TGTGCCAGCAGTGGGGACACCTACGAGCAGTACTTC
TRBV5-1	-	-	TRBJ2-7	CASSLEGPGEQYF	TGCGCCAGCAGCTTGGAGGGCCCCGGGGAGCAGTACTTC
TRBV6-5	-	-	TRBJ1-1	CASSYGSNTEAFF	TGTGCCAGCAGTTACGGATCGAACACTGAAGCTTTCTTT
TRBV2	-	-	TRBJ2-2	CASRDSYTGELFF	TGTGCCAGCAGGGACTCCTACACCGGGGAGCTGTTTTTT
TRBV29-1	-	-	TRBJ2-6	CSVQYSGANVLTF	TGCAGCGTTCAGTACTCTGGGGCCAACGTCCTGACTTTC
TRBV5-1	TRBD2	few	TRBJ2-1	CASSLAGQSYNEQFF	TGCGCCAGCAGTTTAGCGGGGCAGTCCTACAATGAGCAGTTCTTC
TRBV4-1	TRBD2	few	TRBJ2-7	CASSQSPGLSSYEQYF	TGCGCCAGCAGCCAATCTCCGGGACTAAGCTCGTACGAGCAGTACTTC
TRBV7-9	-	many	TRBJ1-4	CASSLADPVGRLLFF	TGTGCCAGCAGCTTAGCAGACCCAGTTGGTCGTCTGCTGTTTTTT
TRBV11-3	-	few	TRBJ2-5	CASSSLGPPETQYF	TGTGCCAGCAGCTCCTTGGGTCCCCCAGAGACCCAGTACTTC
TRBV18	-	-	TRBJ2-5	CASSPSGPQETQYF	TGTGCCAGCTCACCTTCGGGACCCCAAGAGACCCAGTACTTC
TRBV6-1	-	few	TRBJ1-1	CPGRGGAGDTEAFF	TGTCCAGGGAGGGGGGGAGCTGGGGACACTGAAGCTTTCTTT
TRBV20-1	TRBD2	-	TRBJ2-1	CSGFRGSRNEQFF	TGCAGTGGTTTCCGCGGGAGTAGGAATGAGCAGTTCTTC
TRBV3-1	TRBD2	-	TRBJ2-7	CASSHTGTSENYEQYF	TGTGCCAGCAGCCACACCGGGACTAGCGAAAACTACGAGCAGTACTTC
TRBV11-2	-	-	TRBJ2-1	CASTFAGSAYNEQFF	TGTGCCAGCACCTTCGCCGGGAGCGCCTACAATGAGCAGTTCTTC
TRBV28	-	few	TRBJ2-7	CASVCEQYF	TGTGCCAGCGTCTGCGAGCAGTACTTC
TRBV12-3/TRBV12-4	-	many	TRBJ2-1	CASTPPPGYDNDLSSYNEQFF	TGTGCCAGCACCCCACCCCCCGGCTACGACAATGATTTGAGCTCCTACAATGAGCAGTTCTTC
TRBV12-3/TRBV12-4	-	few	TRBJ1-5	CASNGGQTQPQHF	TGTGCCAGCAACGGGGGGCAGACTCAGCCCCAGCATTTT
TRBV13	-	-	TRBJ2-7	CASSYPAGSKTYEQYF	TGTGCCAGCAGCTATCCCGCGGGGTCTAAGACCTACGAGCAGTACTTC
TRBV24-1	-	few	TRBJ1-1	CATSDPGRPVEAFF	TGTGCCACCAGTGACCCCGGACGGCCCGTTGAAGCTTTCTTT
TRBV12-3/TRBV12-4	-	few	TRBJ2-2	CASSPRAAGELFF	TGTGCCAGCAGTCCTCGAGCGGCCGGGGAGCTGTTTTTT
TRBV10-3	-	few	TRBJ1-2	CAISETGYGYTF	TGTGCCATCAGTGAGACAGGATATGGCTACACCTTC
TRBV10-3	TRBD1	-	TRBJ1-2	CAIRSADRAVYGYTF	TGTGCCATCAGATCGGCGGACAGGGCCGTCTATGGCTACACCTTC
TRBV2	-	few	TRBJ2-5	CASSLTRTLETQYF	TGTGCCAGCTCTCTCACAAGGACACTAGAGACCCAGTACTTC
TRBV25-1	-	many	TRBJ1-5	CASSESGGFQPQHF	TGTGCCAGCAGTGAATCCGGGGGCTTTCAGCCCCAGCATTTT
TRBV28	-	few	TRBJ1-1	CASRYLNTEAFF	TGTGCCAGCCGCTATTTGAACACTGAAGCTTTCTTT
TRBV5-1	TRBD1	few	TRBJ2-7	CASSFMDRGLGEQYF	TGCGCCAGCAGCTTCATGGACAGGGGGCTTGGCGAGCAGTACTTC
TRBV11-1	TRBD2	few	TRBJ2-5	CASSLLAGGIQETQYF	TGTGCCAGCAGCTTGCTAGCGGGGGGGATCCAAGAGACCCAGTACTTC
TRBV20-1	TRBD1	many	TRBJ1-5	CSARWTGSGRNQPQHF	TGCAGTGCTAGGTGGACAGGGTCAGGTCGCAATCAGCCCCAGCATTTT